This T cell receptor (beta chain) is drawn from a study of blood T cell repertoires in COVID-19. Looking at the study overall: Samples came from the United States, Italy and Spain, spanning acute and convalescent COVID-19. From T cells, B-cell-depleted T cells, or PBMCs came the material, which was cDNA or gDNA.

Methods used by the authors: The assay estimated nucleated cells by amplifying reference gene primers. Sequenced by immunoSEQ multiplex PCR; TCRdb stores in-frame clones only, minus some. V and J calls and clone size come straight from that table; D and trimming were deduced from the DNA. The repertoire includes over 75,000 clones, 86% of them detected once, and about 25% sits in the top ten. Germline lookup yields CDR1 KGHSH and CDR2 LQKENI. V was cut by 2 bases and J by 6 bases, with 7 bases left in between. CDR3 size: 13 residues. The sequencing sample was made of peripheral blood. This clonotype was obtained from a human donor in a cohort sampled during active COVID-19. The V and J genes are TRBV18 and TRBJ2-2; D gene ambiguous. The CDR3 bases are TGTGCCAGCTCACCATTTCATTCCGGGGAGCTGTTTTTT. This sequence encodes CASSPFHSGELFF.